The 21 T cell receptor beta chains presented below share a single source sample, sequenced in a study of cytomegalovirus exposure and HLA in healthy donors. PCR used 60 Vbeta primers and 13 Jbeta primers. Libraries were prepared by immunoSEQ multiplex PCR; TCRdb keeps only in-frame clonotypes and omits some of them. This table holds about 170,000 clones, over 60% found once. Sequenced input: PBMCs. These receptors all come from a girl under 18 in good health and CMV-seronegative.

The chain is built from TRBV29-1 and TRBJ1-1; TRBD1 agrees at 7 bases. V gave up 6 bases and J gave up 0 bases; unmatched junction bases: 4. The germline V gene has CDR1 SQVTM and CDR2 ANQGSEA. This CDR3 comprises 13 residues. CDR3: CSVMGQLNTEAFF. In DNA form, the CDR3 reads TGCAGCGTGATGGGACAGTTGAACACTGAAGCTTTCTTT.

This rearrangement joins TRBV15 to TRBJ1-1; TRBD1 agrees at 10 bases. This CDR3 is built from 15 residues. Germline CDR1 is LNHNV and CDR2 is YYDKDF (reference sequence). With 3 bases clipped from V and 1 base from J, the junction kept 2 bases outside the gene matches. CDR3 bases: TGTGCCACCAGCAGGACAGGGGGCCCGAACACTGAAGCTTTCTTT. As protein: CATSRTGGPNTEAFF.

Regarding this clone: It may be a read error: a sequence one base away is much more abundant. The V call is TRBV9, the J call TRBJ1-5; tentatively, D is TRBD1 (6 bases). Germline V gives CDR1 SGDLS, CDR2 YYNGEE. Trimming stripped 4 bases from V and 2 bases from J, with 10 bases between. This CDR3 comprises 14 residues. CDR3 amino acids: CASSPTGGNQPQHF. The CDR3 coding sequence is TGTGCCAGCAGCCCGACAGGAGGCAATCAGCCCCAGCATTTT.

The chain is built from TRBV27 and TRBJ1-1, with D uncertain. There are 13 residues in the CDR3. CDR1 and CDR2 from the germline V gene are MNHEY and SMNVEV (reference sequence). Deletions cut 2 bases from V and 4 bases from J, with 8 bases between. The CDR3 DNA is TGTGCCAGCAGTTTAATAGGAGGCACTGAAGCTTTCTTT. Its translation is CASSLIGGTEAFF.

The chain combines TRBV6-5 with TRBJ1-1; 8 nucleotides line up with TRBD1. Trimming cost V 5 bases and J 4 bases; bases outside gene matches: 9. The germline V gene has CDR1 MNHEY and CDR2 SVGAGI. This CDR3 comprises 15 residues. CDR3 residues: CASSRDTRGLTEAFF. CDR3 nucleotides: TGTGCCAGCAGTAGGGACACCAGGGGGCTCACTGAAGCTTTCTTT.

The chain combines TRBV7-9 with TRBJ2-1; 9 nucleotides align to TRBD1. Germline CDR1 is SEHNR and CDR2 is FQNEAQ (reference sequence). V gave up 1 base and J gave up 6 bases; unmatched junction bases: 4. The CDR3 consists of 15 residues. The CDR3 region is CASSLVDRGANEQFF. CDR3 DNA sequence: TGTGCCAGCAGCTTAGTGGACAGGGGAGCCAATGAGCAGTTCTTC.

V is TRBV25-1 and J is TRBJ1-1; the D gene is possibly TRBD1 (6 bases). Germline CDR1 is MGHDK and CDR2 is SYGVNS. The CDR3 has 14 amino acids. Trimming took off 5 bases at V and 0 bases at J, with 10 bases between the two ends. The chain's CDR3 is CASSRSGVNTEAFF. The CDR3 DNA is TGTGCCAGCAGTCGGTCAGGGGTGAACACTGAAGCTTTCTTT. The full variable domain, with the rest looked up from reference TRBV25-1 and TRBJ1-1, is EADIYQTPRYLVIGTGKKITLECSQTMGHDKMYWYQQDPGMELHLIHYSYGVNSTEKGDLSSESTVSRIRTEHFPLTLESARPSHTSQYLCASSRSGVNTEAFFGQGTRLTVV.

The chain is built from TRBV6-5 and TRBJ2-7, with D tentatively TRBD1 (6 bases). Trimming stripped 4 bases from V and 1 base from J, with 8 bases between. The CDR3 has 13 residues. Germline V gives CDR1 MNHEY, CDR2 SVGAGI. The CDR3 DNA reads TGTGCCAGCAGTTCCGGACAGTCCTACGAGCAGTACTTC. Protein sequence: CASSSGQSYEQYF.

This rearrangement joins TRBV6-5 to TRBJ2-2; 9 bases match TRBD2. The CDR3 sequence is 15 residues long. Germline values: CDR1 MNHEY, CDR2 SVGAGI. With 6 bases clipped from V and 6 bases from J, the junction kept 8 bases outside the gene matches. CDR3 in amino acids: CASSISGGWAGELFF. CDR3 coding DNA: TGTGCCAGCAGCATAAGCGGGGGGTGGGCCGGGGAGCTGTTTTTT.

The chain links TRBV30 to TRBJ1-1; a possible D gene is TRBD1 (6 bases). The CDR3 covers 12 residues. V was cut by 8 bases and J by 1 base, with 11 bases left in between. CDR1 and CDR2 from the germline V gene are GTSNPN and SVGIG (reference sequence). The DNA of the CDR3 is TGTGCCAGAGACAGGCAGAACACTGAAGCTTTCTTT. It codes for CARDRQNTEAFF.

The rearrangement links TRBV5-1 to TRBJ1-1; 9 nucleotides line up with TRBD1. Germline trimming cut 2 bases from V and 3 bases from J; bases unmatched to any gene: 14. Germline CDR1 reads SGHRS; CDR2 reads YFSETQ. The CDR3 length is 18 residues. Here the CDR3 DNA reads TGCGCCAGCAGCTTAGGACAGGGGCTTTCTATGGGGGACACTGAAGCTTTCTTT. Its translation: CASSLGQGLSMGDTEAFF.

The chain carries TRBV28 and TRBJ1-2; D is unresolved. The CDR3 consists of 13 residues. Germline-derived CDR1 and CDR2 are MDHEN and SYDVKM. Trimming cost V 1 base and J 2 bases, with 5 bases left between them. CDR3 sequence: CASSLYSNYGYTF. For the CDR3, the DNA is TGTGCCAGCAGTTTATACAGCAACTATGGCTACACCTTC.

The chain links TRBV19 to TRBJ1-1, with TRBD1 matching over 7 bases. The J segment lost 4 bases and the V segment lost 4 bases, leaving 6 bases of the junction unmatched. The CDR3 covers 14 residues. Germline assignment: CDR1 LNHDA and CDR2 SQIVND (reference sequence). CDR3: CASSTLQGTTEAFF. CDR3 coding DNA: TGTGCCAGTAGTACCCTACAGGGGACCACTGAAGCTTTCTTT.

The rearrangement joins TRBV6-1 to TRBJ1-5; 8 nucleotides line up with TRBD1. The V and J ends lost 4 bases and 4 bases, in that order; junction bases with no gene match: 12. This CDR3 has 17 amino acids. CDR1 is MNHNS, CDR2 SASEGT, per germline. CDR3 region: CASSVFTGGGLNQPQHF. Here the CDR3 DNA reads TGTGCCAGCAGTGTATTTACAGGGGGGGGCCTAAATCAGCCCCAGCATTTT.

The J gene is TRBJ2-3, the V gene TRBV19; the match to TRBD1 covers 7 bases. CDR1 is LNHDA and CDR2 is SQIVND in the germline V gene (reference sequence). The CDR3 sequence is 15 residues long. With 3 bases clipped from V and 0 bases from J, the junction kept 3 bases outside the gene matches. This CDR3 reads CASSIMGQSTDTQYF. As DNA, the CDR3 is TGTGCCAGTAGTATTATGGGACAGAGCACAGATACGCAGTATTTT.

V usage is TRBV30 and J usage is TRBJ1-6, with 7 bases matching TRBD1. CDR3 length equals 15 residues. Per germline, CDR1 GTSNPN and CDR2 SVGIG (reference sequence). V trimming: 3 bases; J trimming: 6 bases; junction bases outside the gene matches: 8. The CDR3 nucleotides read TGTGCCTGGAGGATTGCGGCAGGGGGTAATTCACCCCTCCACTTT. This codes for CAWRIAAGGNSPLHF.

The genes are TRBV4-1 and TRBJ2-7; 7 bases agree with TRBD2. Germline V gene data show CDR1 as MGHRA and CDR2 as YSYEKL. V shed 4 bases and J 0 bases; nucleotides not matched to a gene: 6. This CDR3 contains 15 residues. The CDR3: CASSRAGDFSYEQYF. Written as DNA, the CDR3 is TGCGCCAGCAGCCGTGCGGGGGACTTCTCCTACGAGCAGTACTTC.

The rearrangement joins TRBV6-1 to TRBJ2-7, with D tentatively TRBD1 (6 bases). Between the trimmed V and J ends, which lost 6 bases and 0 bases, there was a span of 9 bases. This CDR3 is 13 amino acids long. Looked up from germline, CDR1 is MNHNS and CDR2 is SASEGT. CDR3 bases: TGTGCCAGCAGAATGGACAGCTCCTACGAGCAGTACTTC. Encoded protein: CASRMDSSYEQYF.

The chain carries TRBV19 and TRBJ2-1; D perhaps matches TRBD2 (7 bases). The CDR3 spans 17 residues. Trimming pared 5 bases from V and 4 bases from J, leaving 21 bases between. Germline CDR1 LNHDA, CDR2 SQIVND (reference sequence). Here the CDR3 reads CASSGGLAGATYNEQFF. The CDR3 nucleotides read TGTGCCAGTAGTGGGGGGTTGGCGGGGGCCACTTACAATGAGCAGTTCTTC.

This clone was counted only a few times. V gene TRBV11-1 combines with J gene TRBJ1-1; 11 nucleotides line up with TRBD1. V was clipped by 6 bases and J by 8 bases; unmatched bases: 8. The V gene's germline CDR1 is SGHAT and CDR2 FQDESV (reference sequence). The CDR3 covers 14 residues. CDR3: CASSQDRGPREAFF. The DNA for the CDR3 is TGTGCCAGCAGTCAGGACAGGGGGCCGAGGGAAGCTTTCTTT.

The genes are TRBV5-5 and TRBJ2-1; a weak D match, TRBD2 (6 bases). CDR3 size: 15 residues. The germline V gene has CDR1 SGHKS and CDR2 YYEKEE (reference sequence). The V end was cut by 4 bases, the J end by 10 bases, with 21 bases between. CDR3 protein: CASSPEGGDLGEQFF. The DNA of the CDR3 is TGTGCCAGCAGCCCCGAAGGCGGGGACTTAGGGGAGCAGTTCTTC.